The clone carrying this TCR beta chain has only a few counts. PCR was performed a second time for about 7 to 12 cycles using a sample-barcoded 5' primer and a J-beta primer mix. A single record per CDR3 protein comes from TCRdb applying MiXCR to the 5' RACE reads. Counted here are more than 1,400,000 distinct CDR3 sequences, around 42% occurring once; the ten biggest clones make up roughly 7.7%. Total RNA extraction produced at least 5 micrograms (per sample) for the study. These data come from a study of blood T cells in healthy people across ages. Material for sequencing was blood. The receptor was isolated from a woman in her late teens or twenties in good health.

CDR3 region: CATLSTGEVSEQYF. The CDR3 DNA reads TGTGCCACCTTATCGACGGGAGAGGTCAGTGAGCAGTACTTC. The V gene is TRBV13, the J gene TRBJ2-5; the D gene is possibly TRBD2 (6 bases). The germline V gene has CDR1 PRHDT and CDR2 FYEKMQ (reference sequence). V shed 10 bases and J shed 11 bases, with 26 bases lying between them. This CDR3 is 14 amino acids long.